This T cell receptor beta chain was recorded in a study of cytomegalovirus exposure and HLA in healthy donors. The study ran its PCR with 60 Vbeta and 13 Jbeta primers. TCRdb's table, derived via immunoSEQ multiplex PCR, lists solely in-frame clones and lacks some. The data show approximately 110,000 clones, around 63% seen once. The germline CDR1 and CDR2 sequences are LNHDA and SQIVND (reference sequence). This CDR3 spans 13 amino acids. The ends lost 2 bases at V and 7 bases at J; junction bases unmatched: 3. This receptor was taken from a man aged 25 to 45 in good health and CMV-seronegative. The rearrangement joins TRBV19 to TRBJ1-2, with TRBD1 matching 8 bases. The sequenced material came from PBMCs. CDR3 sequence (DNA): TGTGCCAGTAGTATAAGGACAGGGAGTGGCTACACCTTC. Translating it yields CASSIRTGSGYTF.